These 10 T cell receptor beta chains originate from one sample sequenced in a study of T cell responses to AZD1222 COVID-19 vaccine. This table comes from immunoSEQ multiplex PCR, and its TCRdb copy is limited to in-frame clones, with some not included. The sample carries 120,000 to 150,000 clones, around 88% recorded once. The specimen comprised peripheral blood, sampled on day 0 of AZD1222 vaccination. The origin of the receptors is an adult in good health.

The V call is TRBV2, the J call TRBJ1-5; D might be TRBD1 (5 bases). The CDR3 runs to 13 residues. Trimming removed 8 bases at V and 4 bases at J, with 12 bases between. CDR1 is SNHLY and CDR2 is FYNNEI in the germline V gene. CDR3 in amino acids: CASARQLNQPQHF. As DNA, the CDR3 is TGTGCCAGCGCCAGACAGTTAAATCAGCCCCAGCATTTT. The full variable domain, with the rest looked up from reference TRBV2 and TRBJ1-5, is EPEVTQTPSHQVTQMGQEVILRCVPISNHLYFYWYRQILGQKVEFLVSFYNNEISEKSEIFDDQFSVERPDGSNFTLKIRSTKLEDSAMYFCASARQLNQPQHFGDGTRLSIL.

The chain links TRBV4-1 to TRBJ2-2; D possibly corresponds to TRBD2 (5 bases). CDR3 size: 15 residues. Germline V gene lookup returns CDR1 MGHRA and CDR2 YSYEKL. With 2 bases removed from V and 3 bases from J, the gap between germline ends came to 10 bases. In nucleotides, the CDR3 is TGCGCCAGCAGCCAAATGGGGAGTCACACCGGGGAGCTGTTTTTT. Protein product: CASSQMGSHTGELFF.

The CDR3 DNA sequence: TGTGCCAGCAGTGACGGACTTAATCAGCCCCAGCATTTT. Encoded protein: CASSDGLNQPQHF. The genes are TRBV6-1 and TRBJ1-5, with no clear D. The germline V gene encodes CDR1 MNHNS and CDR2 SASEGT. The CDR3 totals 13 residues. With 3 bases removed from V and 4 bases from J, the gap between germline ends came to 7 bases.

This chain joins TRBV27 and TRBJ1-3, with TRBD1 identical over 10 bases. CDR1 and CDR2 from the germline V gene are MNHEY and SMNVEV (reference sequence). The CDR3 spans 16 residues. The V gene end was trimmed by 2 bases and the J gene end by 3 bases; junction bases not matched to a gene: 4. The CDR3 bases are TGTGCCAGCAGTTTAAACGGACAGGGGGTTGGAAACACCATATATTTT. It encodes CASSLNGQGVGNTIYF.

The chain uses TRBV7-2 and TRBJ1-1; perhaps TRBD1 as D (5 bases). V was pared by 5 bases and J by 1 base, with 11 bases between. Germline-derived CDR1 and CDR2 are SGHTA and FQGNSA. The CDR3 spans 14 residues. CDR3 in amino acids: CASSAQGANTEAFF. CDR3 coding DNA: TGTGCCAGCAGCGCTCAAGGGGCGAACACTGAAGCTTTCTTT.

This sequence joins TRBV6-2 or TRBV6-3 and TRBJ1-5; D ambiguous. Germline V gives CDR1 MNHEY, CDR2 SVGEGT. V dropped 6 bases and J dropped 11 bases, with 26 bases sitting between them. This CDR3 has 16 residues. CDR3 DNA sequence: TGTGCCAGCAGCCCCACTAGGGCGCGGCTTCATGCGGCCCAGCATTTT. It specifies CASSPTRARLHAAQHF.

In DNA form, the CDR3 reads TGTGCCAGCAGCCAGGAATATAGCAATCAGCCCCAGCATTTT. It codes for CASSQEYSNQPQHF. The chain joins TRBV4-2 to TRBJ1-5, with D hard to call. The V gene's germline CDR1 is LGHNA and CDR2 YNFKEQ. CDR3 length: 14 residues. V lost 3 bases to trimming and J lost 0 bases, with 6 bases between them.

The chain links TRBV5-1 to TRBJ1-6; D is uncertain. The CDR3 loop spans 14 amino acids. Germline V gene lookup returns CDR1 SGHRS and CDR2 YFSETQ. Trimming took 0 bases from V and 6 from J, leaving 7 bases between them. CDR3 DNA sequence: TGCGCCAGCAGCTTGGAGACCGCTAATTCACCCCTCCACTTT. Encoded protein: CASSLETANSPLHF.

This chain links TRBV6-5 with TRBJ2-7; 7 bases line up with TRBD1. The J segment lost 3 bases and the V segment lost 6 bases, leaving 5 bases of the junction unmatched. CDR1 MNHEY and CDR2 SVGAGI come from the germline V gene. The CDR3 loop spans 13 amino acids. This chain's CDR3 is CASSRGQNYEQYF. The CDR3 nucleotides are TGTGCCAGCAGCCGGGGACAGAACTACGAGCAGTACTTC.

V is TRBV24-1 and J is TRBJ2-1; the D gene is possibly TRBD2 (6 bases). V lost 7 bases and J 10 bases, leaving 13 bases between the germline ends. The CDR3 loop spans 12 amino acids. The germline CDR1 and CDR2 sequences are KGHDR and SFDVKD. This CDR3 reads CATRGRLAEQFF. DNA for the CDR3: TGTGCCACCAGGGGTCGTCTAGCGGAGCAGTTCTTC.